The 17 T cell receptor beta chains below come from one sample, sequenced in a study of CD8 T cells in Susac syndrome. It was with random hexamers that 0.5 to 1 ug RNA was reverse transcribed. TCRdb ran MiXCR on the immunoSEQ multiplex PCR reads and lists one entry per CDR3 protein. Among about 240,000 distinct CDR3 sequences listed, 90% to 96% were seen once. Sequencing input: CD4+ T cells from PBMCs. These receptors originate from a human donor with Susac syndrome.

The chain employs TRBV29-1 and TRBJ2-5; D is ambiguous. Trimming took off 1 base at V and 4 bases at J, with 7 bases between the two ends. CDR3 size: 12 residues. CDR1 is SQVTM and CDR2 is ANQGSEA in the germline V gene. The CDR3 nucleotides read TGCAGCGTTGAAGGTCTTCTAGAGACCCAGTACTTC. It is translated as CSVEGLLETQYF. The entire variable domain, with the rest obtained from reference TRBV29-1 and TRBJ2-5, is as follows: SAVISQKPSRDICQRGTSLTIQCQVDSQVTMMFWYRQQPGQSLTLIATANQGSEATYESGFVIDKFPISRPNLTFSTLTVSNMSPEDSSIYLCSVEGLLETQYFGPGTRLLVL.

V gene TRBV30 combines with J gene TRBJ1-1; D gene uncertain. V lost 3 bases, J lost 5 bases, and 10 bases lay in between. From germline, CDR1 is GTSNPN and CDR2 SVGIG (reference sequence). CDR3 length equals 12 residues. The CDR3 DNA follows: TGTGCCTGGAGGGGCAGACGGACTGAAGCTTTCTTT. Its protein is CAWRGRRTEAFF.

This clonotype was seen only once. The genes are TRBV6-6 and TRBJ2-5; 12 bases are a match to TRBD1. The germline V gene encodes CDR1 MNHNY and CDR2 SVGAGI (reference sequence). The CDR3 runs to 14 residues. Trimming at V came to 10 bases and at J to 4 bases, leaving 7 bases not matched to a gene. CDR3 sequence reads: CATLGQGARETQYF. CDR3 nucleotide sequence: TGTGCCACCCTGGGACAGGGGGCTCGAGAGACCCAGTACTTC.

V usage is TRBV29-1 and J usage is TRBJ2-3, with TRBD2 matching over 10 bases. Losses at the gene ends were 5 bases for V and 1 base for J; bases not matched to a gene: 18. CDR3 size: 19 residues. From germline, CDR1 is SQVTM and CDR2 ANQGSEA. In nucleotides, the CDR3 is TGCAGCGTTCAACCCATAACTAGCGGGACGACAGGAGGCACAGATACGCAGTATTTT. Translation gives CSVQPITSGTTGGTDTQYF.

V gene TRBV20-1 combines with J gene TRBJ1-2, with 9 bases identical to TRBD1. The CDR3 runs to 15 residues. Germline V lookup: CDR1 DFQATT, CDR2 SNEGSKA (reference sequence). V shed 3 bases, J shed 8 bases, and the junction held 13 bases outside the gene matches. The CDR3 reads CSASLSVTGGDGYTF. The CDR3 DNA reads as TGCAGTGCTAGTCTGTCAGTCACAGGGGGCGACGGCTACACCTTC.

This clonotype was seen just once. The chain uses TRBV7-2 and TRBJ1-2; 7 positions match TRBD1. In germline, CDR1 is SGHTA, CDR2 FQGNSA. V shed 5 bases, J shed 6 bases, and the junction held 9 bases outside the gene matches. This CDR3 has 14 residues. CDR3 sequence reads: CASSPLGQRHGYTF. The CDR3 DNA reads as TGTGCCAGCAGCCCCCTGGGACAGCGTCATGGCTACACCTTC.

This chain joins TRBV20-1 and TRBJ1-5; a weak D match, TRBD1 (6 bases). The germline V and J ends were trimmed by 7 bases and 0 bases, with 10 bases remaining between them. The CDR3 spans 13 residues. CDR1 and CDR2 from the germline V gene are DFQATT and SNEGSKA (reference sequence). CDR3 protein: CSGTVDSNQPQHF. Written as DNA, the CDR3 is TGCAGTGGGACAGTGGATAGCAATCAGCCCCAGCATTTT.

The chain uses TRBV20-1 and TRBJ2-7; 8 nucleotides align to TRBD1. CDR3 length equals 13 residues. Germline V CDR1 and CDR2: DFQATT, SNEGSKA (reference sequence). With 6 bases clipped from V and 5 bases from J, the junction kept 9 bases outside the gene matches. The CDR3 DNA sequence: TGCAGTGCGATAGGGGACAGGCTAAACGAGCAGTACTTC. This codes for CSAIGDRLNEQYF.

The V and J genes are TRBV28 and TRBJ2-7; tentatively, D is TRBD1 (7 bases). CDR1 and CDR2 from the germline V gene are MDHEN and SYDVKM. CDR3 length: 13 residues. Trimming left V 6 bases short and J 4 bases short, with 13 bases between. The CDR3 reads CASREGQRYEQYF. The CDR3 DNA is TGTGCCAGCAGGGAGGGACAGCGTTACGAGCAGTACTTC.

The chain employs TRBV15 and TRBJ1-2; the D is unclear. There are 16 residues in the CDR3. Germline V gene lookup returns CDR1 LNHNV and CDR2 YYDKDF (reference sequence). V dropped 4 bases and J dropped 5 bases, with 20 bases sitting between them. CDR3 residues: CATSKSYPGGNYGYTF. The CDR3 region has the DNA TGTGCCACCAGCAAGTCTTATCCCGGCGGGAATTATGGCTACACCTTC.

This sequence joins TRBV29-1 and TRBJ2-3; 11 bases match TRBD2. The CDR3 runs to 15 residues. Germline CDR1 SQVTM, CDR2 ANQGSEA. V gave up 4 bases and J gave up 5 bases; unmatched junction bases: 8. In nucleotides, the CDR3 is TGCAGCGTTGGTCTAGCGGGAGGAGCAGGAGATACGCAGTATTTT. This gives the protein CSVGLAGGAGDTQYF.

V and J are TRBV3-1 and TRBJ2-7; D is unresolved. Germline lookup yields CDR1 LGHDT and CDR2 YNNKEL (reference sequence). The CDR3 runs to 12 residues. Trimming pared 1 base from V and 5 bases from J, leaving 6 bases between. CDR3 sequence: CASSQVVDEQYF. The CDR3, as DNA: TGTGCCAGCAGCCAAGTGGTGGACGAGCAGTACTTC.

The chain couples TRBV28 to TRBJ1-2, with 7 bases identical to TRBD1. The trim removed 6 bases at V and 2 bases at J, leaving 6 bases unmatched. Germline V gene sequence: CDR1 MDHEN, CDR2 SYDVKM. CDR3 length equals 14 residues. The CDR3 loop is CASSVDRANYGYTF. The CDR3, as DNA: TGTGCCAGCAGCGTAGACAGGGCCAACTATGGCTACACCTTC.

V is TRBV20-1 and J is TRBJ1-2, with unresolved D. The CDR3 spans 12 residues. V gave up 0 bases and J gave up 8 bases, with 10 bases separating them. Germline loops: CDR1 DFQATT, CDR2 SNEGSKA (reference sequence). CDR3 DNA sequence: TGCAGTGCTAGAGATCAGGCACGGGGCTACACCTTC. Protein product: CSARDQARGYTF.

This CDR3 reads CASNLWGSGANVLTF. The CDR3 region has the DNA TGTGCCAGTAACTTATGGGGCTCTGGGGCCAACGTCCTGACTTTC. The chain couples TRBV7-2 to TRBJ2-6; D is ambiguous. Germline values: CDR1 SGHTA, CDR2 FQGNSA. Trimming removed 9 bases at V and 0 bases at J, with 12 bases between. The CDR3 extends over 15 amino acids. Complete variable domain (other parts from reference TRBV7-2 and TRBJ2-6): GAGVSQSPSNKVTEKGKDVELRCDPISGHTALYWYRQSLGQGLEFLIYFQGNSAPDKSGLPSDRFSAERTGGSVSTLTIQRTQQEDSAVYLCASNLWGSGANVLTFGAGSRLTVL.

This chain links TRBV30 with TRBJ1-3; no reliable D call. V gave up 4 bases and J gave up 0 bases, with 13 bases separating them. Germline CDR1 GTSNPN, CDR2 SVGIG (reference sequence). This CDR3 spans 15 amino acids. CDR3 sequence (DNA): TGTGCCTGGACTGCTGCGGTGAGCTCTGGAAACACCATATATTTT. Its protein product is CAWTAAVSSGNTIYF.

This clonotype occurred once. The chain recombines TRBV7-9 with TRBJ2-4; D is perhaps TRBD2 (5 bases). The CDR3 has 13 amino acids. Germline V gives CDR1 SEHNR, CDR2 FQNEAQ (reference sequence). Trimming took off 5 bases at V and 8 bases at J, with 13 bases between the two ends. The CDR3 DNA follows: TGTGCCAGCAGCACGCGGGCCGCGGACATTCAGTACTTC. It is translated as CASSTRAADIQYF.